The next 12 T cell receptor beta chains were all read from a single sample in a study of blood T cell repertoires in COVID-19. Clones were read by immunoSEQ multiplex PCR, and TCRdb kept only the in-frame ones, dropping some. The sample carries some 200,000 clones, approximately 88% recorded once. The sequenced sample consisted of PBMCs or T cells enriched from blood (not recorded which). Receptors were obtained from a woman aged 18-29 years who had recovered from COVID-19.

The rearrangement links TRBV9 to TRBJ1-1; maybe TRBD1 (5 bases). The CDR3 is 15 amino acids. Per germline, CDR1 SGDLS and CDR2 YYNGEE. The V end lost 4 bases, the J end lost 0 bases, and 13 bases lay between the germline ends. This chain's CDR3 is CASSPQEGMNTEAFF. For the CDR3, the DNA is TGTGCCAGCAGCCCCCAGGAGGGGATGAACACTGAAGCTTTCTTT.

V and J are TRBV27 and TRBJ2-5, with 9 positions matching TRBD1. The V and J ends lost 6 bases and 5 bases, in that order; junction bases with no gene match: 10. Germline CDR1 is MNHEY and CDR2 is SMNVEV (reference sequence). This CDR3 region has 15 residues. The CDR3 DNA reads as TGTGCCAGCAGCTCGGGACAGGGCCGTGACGAGACCCAGTACTTC. Translating it yields CASSSGQGRDETQYF.

This clone has only one observation. The V and J genes are TRBV4-1 and TRBJ2-3; no definite D call. This CDR3 spans 16 amino acids. Germline V gene data show CDR1 as MGHRA and CDR2 as YSYEKL. Trimming took 3 bases from V and 2 from J, leaving 15 bases between them. CDR3 in DNA: TGCGCCAGCAGCCAGCGGATAGCATCTCCCACAGATACGCAGTATTTT. Translation gives CASSQRIASPTDTQYF.

This clone was seen a handful of times. The CDR3 loop reads CASSQGQGAYNEQFF. CDR3 nucleotides: TGTGCCAGCAGCCAAGGACAGGGGGCCTACAATGAGCAGTTCTTC. The rearrangement links TRBV6-5 to TRBJ2-1; 10 bases line up with TRBD1. V lost 6 bases and J lost 2; bases outside the gene matches: 4. Germline CDR1 is MNHEY and CDR2 is SVGAGI. This CDR3 is 15 amino acids long.

This chain links TRBV2 with TRBJ1-2; D is perhaps TRBD1 (5 bases). V lost 7 bases to trimming and J lost 5 bases, with 14 bases between them. CDR1 and CDR2 (germline): SNHLY, FYNNEI. The CDR3 loop spans 13 amino acids. The CDR3 nucleotides read TGTGCCAGCACTATGACGGGGGGATATGGCTACACCTTC. Amino acids: CASTMTGGYGYTF.

The gene calls are TRBV30 and TRBJ1-3; D not resolved. The CDR3 is 13 residues long. V was cut by 5 bases and J by 4 bases, with 12 bases left in between. CDR1 and CDR2 (germline): GTSNPN, SVGIG (reference sequence). CDR3 bases: TGTGCCTGGGCGGGGTCGAGAGGAAACACCATATATTTT. Its translation: CAWAGSRGNTIYF.

This clone was seen a single time. This chain links TRBV24-1 with TRBJ2-5; 8 nucleotides align to TRBD1. Germline-derived CDR1 and CDR2 are KGHDR and SFDVKD. V was clipped by 4 bases and J by 4 bases; unmatched bases: 7. The CDR3 consists of 15 residues. In nucleotides, the CDR3 is TGTGCCACCAGTGACCCGGACAGGGAAGGAGAGACCCAGTACTTC. Translation: CATSDPDREGETQYF.

The CDR3 nucleotides read TGTGCCAGCAGCGTAGGGAGCAGCGGGGGGCCGAACACCGGGGAGCTGTTTTTT. Protein product: CASSVGSSGGPNTGELFF. The rearrangement joins TRBV9 to TRBJ2-2, with 9 bases lining up with TRBD2. Germline CDR1 is SGDLS and CDR2 is YYNGEE. The CDR3 is 18 residues long. V was pared by 0 bases and J by 0 bases, with 6 bases of the junction left unmatched.

The gene calls are TRBV5-4 and TRBJ1-3; no definite D call. Per the germline V gene, CDR1 is SGHNT and CDR2 is YYREEE (reference sequence). The length of the CDR3 is 13 residues. Trimming left V 2 bases short and J 3 bases short, with 6 bases between. CDR3: CASSFSGGNTIYF. The DNA for the CDR3 is TGTGCCAGCAGCTTTAGTGGTGGAAACACCATATATTTT.

This sequence joins TRBV12-3 or TRBV12-4 and TRBJ1-2; D gene unclear. The CDR3 runs 11 residues. The V end lost 1 base, the J end lost 7 bases, and 4 bases lay between the germline ends. The CDR3 sequence is CASSLVVGYTF. CDR3 DNA: TGTGCCAGCAGTTTAGTAGTTGGCTACACCTTC.

This sequence joins TRBV24-1 and TRBJ2-5; weak D call: TRBD1 (6 bases). Germline CDR1 and CDR2: KGHDR and SFDVKD. The CDR3 is made up of 15 amino acids. V was shortened by 6 bases and J by 2 bases, with 15 bases between the two germline ends. CDR3 region: CATSSTGFLQETQYF. The CDR3 DNA reads TGTGCCACCAGTTCGACAGGTTTCCTACAAGAGACCCAGTACTTC.

The chain recombines TRBV28 with TRBJ2-4; 7 bases agree with TRBD1. Per germline, CDR1 MDHEN and CDR2 SYDVKM. Trimming cost V 5 bases and J 8 bases; bases outside gene matches: 9. This CDR3 region has 14 residues. The CDR3 spells CASSTPDRWHIQYF. The DNA for the CDR3 is TGTGCCAGCAGTACCCCGGACAGGTGGCACATTCAGTACTTC.